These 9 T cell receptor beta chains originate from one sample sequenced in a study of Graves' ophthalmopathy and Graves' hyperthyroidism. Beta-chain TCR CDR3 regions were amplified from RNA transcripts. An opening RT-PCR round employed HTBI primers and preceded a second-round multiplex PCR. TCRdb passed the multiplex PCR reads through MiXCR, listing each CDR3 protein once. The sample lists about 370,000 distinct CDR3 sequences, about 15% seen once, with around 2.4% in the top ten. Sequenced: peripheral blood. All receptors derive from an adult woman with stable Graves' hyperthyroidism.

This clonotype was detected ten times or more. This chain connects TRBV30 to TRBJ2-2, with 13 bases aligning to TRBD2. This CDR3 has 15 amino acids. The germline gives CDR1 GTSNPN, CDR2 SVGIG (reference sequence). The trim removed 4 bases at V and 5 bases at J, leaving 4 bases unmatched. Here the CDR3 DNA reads TGTGCCTGGAACGGACTAGCGGGAGTTACCGGGGAGCTGTTTTTT. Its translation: CAWNGLAGVTGELFF.

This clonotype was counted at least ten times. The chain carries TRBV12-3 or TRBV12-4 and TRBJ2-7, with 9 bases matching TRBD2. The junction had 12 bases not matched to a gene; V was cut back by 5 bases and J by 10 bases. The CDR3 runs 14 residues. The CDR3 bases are TGTGCCAGCAGTACAACGAGCGGGAGGCCCGACCAGTACTTC. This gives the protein CASSTTSGRPDQYF.

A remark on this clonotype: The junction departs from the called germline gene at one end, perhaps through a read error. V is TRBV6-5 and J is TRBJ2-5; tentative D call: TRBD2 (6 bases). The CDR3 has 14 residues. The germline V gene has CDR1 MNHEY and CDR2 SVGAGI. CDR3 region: CASSYIGPGETQYF. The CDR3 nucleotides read TGTGCCAGCAGTTACATAGGCCCGGGGGAGACCCAGTACTTT.

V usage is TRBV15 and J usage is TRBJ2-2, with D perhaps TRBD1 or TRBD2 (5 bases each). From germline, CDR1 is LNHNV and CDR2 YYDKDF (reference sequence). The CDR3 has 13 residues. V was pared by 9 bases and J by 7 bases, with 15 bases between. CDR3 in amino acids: CATTVLRGGELFF. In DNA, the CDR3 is TGTGCCACTACCGTTCTGAGGGGCGGGGAGCTGTTTTTT.

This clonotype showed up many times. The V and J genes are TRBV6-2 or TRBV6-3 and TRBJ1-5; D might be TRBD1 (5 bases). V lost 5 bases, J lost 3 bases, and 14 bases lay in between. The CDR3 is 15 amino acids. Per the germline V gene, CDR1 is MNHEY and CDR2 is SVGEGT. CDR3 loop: CASSKGERANQPQHF. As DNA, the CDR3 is TGTGCCAGCAGTAAAGGGGAGAGGGCCAATCAGCCCCAGCATTTT.

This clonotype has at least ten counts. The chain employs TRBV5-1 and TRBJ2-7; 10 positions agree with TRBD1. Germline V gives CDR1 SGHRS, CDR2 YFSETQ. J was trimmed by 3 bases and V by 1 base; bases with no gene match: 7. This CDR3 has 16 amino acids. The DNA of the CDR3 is TGCGCCAGCAGCTTGCTACCCGGGACAGGGGACTACGAGCAGTACTTC. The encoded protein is CASSLLPGTGDYEQYF.

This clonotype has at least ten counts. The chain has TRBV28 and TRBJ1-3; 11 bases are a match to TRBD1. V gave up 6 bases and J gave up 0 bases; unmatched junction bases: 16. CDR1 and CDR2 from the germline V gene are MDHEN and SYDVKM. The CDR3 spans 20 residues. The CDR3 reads CASRPQPGTGGSLSGNTIYF. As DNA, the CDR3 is TGTGCCAGCAGGCCCCAGCCAGGGACAGGGGGATCACTCTCTGGAAACACCATATATTTT.

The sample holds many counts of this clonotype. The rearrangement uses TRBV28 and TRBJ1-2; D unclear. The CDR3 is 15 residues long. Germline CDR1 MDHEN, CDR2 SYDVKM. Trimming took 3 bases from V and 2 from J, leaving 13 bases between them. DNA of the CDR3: TGTGCCAGCAGTTTCTTTCCGACACCAAACTATGGCTACACCTTC. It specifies CASSFFPTPNYGYTF.

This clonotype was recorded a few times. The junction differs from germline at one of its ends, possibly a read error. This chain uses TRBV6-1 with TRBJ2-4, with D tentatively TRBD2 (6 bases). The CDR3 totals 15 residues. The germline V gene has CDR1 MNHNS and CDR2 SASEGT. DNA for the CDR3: TGTGCCAGCAGCGAAAAGAGGCGGGAAGGCTACATTAAGTACTTC. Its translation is CASSEKRREGYIKYF.